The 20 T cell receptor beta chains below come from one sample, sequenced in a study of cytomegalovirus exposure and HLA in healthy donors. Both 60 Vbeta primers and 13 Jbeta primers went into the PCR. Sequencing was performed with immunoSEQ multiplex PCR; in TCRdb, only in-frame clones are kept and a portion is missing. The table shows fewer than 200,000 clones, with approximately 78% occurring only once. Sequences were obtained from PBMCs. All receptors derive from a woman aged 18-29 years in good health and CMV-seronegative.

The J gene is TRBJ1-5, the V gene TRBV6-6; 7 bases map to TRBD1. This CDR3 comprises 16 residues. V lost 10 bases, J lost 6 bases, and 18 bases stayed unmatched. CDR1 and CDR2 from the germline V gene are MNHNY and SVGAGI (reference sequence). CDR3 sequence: CATTPLRQGIVQPQHF. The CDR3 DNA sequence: TGTGCCACCACTCCCCTTCGACAGGGAATAGTTCAGCCCCAGCATTTT.

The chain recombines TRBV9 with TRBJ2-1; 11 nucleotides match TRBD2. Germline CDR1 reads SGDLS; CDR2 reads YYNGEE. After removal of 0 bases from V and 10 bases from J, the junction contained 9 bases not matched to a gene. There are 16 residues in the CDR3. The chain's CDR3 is CASSVGVLAGGWEQFF. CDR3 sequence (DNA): TGTGCCAGCAGCGTAGGCGTTCTAGCGGGAGGCTGGGAGCAGTTCTTC.

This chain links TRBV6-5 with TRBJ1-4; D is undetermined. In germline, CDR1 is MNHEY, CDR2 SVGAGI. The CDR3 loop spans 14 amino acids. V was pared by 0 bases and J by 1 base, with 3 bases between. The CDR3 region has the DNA TGTGCCAGCAGTTACTCCTTAACTAATGAAAAACTGTTTTTT. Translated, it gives CASSYSLTNEKLFF.

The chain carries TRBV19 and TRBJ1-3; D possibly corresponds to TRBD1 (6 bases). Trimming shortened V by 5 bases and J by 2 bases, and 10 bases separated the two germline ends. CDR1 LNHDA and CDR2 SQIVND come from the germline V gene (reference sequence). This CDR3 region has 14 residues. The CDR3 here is CASSPGQPGNTIYF. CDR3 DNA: TGTGCCAGTAGTCCCGGACAGCCTGGAAACACCATATATTTT. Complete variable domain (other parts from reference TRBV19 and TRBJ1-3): DGGITQSPKYLFRKEGQNVTLSCEQNLNHDAMYWYRQDPGQGLRLIYYSQIVNDFQKGDIAEGYSVSREKKESFPLTVTSAQKNPTAFYLCASSPGQPGNTIYFGEGSWLTVV.

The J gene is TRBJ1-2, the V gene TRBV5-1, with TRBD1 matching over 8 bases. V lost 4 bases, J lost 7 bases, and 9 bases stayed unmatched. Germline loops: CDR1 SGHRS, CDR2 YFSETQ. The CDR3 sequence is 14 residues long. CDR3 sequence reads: CASSPDPDRVGYTF. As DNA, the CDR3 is TGCGCCAGCAGCCCGGATCCGGACAGGGTTGGCTACACCTTC.

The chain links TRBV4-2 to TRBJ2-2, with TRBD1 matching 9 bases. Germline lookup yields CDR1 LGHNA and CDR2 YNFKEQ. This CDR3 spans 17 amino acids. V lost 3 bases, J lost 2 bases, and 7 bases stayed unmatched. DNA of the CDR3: TGTGCCAGCAGCCACCCTGGACAGGGGCGCAACACCGGGGAGCTGTTTTTT. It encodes CASSHPGQGRNTGELFF.

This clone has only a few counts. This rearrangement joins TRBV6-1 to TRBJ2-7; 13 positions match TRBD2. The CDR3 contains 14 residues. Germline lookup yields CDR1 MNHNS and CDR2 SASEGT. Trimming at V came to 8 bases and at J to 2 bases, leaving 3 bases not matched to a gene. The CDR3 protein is CASAGTSGTYEQYF. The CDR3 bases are TGTGCCAGCGCCGGGACTAGCGGGACCTACGAGCAGTACTTC.

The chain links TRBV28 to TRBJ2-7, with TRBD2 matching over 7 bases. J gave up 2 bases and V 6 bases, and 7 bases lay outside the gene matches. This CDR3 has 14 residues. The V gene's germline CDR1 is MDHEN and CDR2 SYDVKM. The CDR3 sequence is CASRPLAETYEQYF. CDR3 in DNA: TGTGCCAGCAGACCCCTAGCGGAGACCTACGAGCAGTACTTC.

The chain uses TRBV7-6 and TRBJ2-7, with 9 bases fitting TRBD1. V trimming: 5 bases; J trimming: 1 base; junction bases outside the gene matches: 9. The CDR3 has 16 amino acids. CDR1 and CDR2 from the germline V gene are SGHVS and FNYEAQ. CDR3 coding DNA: TGTGCCAGCAGCCCCGTTTCGGGACAGGGTTCCTACGAGCAGTACTTC. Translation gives CASSPVSGQGSYEQYF.

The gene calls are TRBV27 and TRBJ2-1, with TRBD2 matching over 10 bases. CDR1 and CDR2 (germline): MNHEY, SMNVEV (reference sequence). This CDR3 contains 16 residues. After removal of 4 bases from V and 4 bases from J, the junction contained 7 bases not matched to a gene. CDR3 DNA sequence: TGTGCCAGCAGTTCTCCCACTAGCGGGACTTACAATGAGCAGTTCTTC. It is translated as CASSSPTSGTYNEQFF.

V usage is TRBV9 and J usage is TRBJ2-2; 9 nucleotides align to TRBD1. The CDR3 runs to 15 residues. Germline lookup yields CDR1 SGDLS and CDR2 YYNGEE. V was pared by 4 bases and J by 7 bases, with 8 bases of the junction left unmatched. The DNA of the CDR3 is TGTGCCAGCAGCCTCTACAGGGGGCAAGGCGGGGAGCTGTTTTTT. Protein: CASSLYRGQGGELFF.

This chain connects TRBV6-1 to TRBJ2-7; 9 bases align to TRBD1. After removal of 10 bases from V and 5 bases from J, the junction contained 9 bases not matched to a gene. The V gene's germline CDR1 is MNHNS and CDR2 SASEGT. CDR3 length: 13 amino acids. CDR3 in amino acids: CATSGTGIHEQYF. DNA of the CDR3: TGTGCCACCTCCGGGACAGGGATTCACGAGCAGTACTTC.

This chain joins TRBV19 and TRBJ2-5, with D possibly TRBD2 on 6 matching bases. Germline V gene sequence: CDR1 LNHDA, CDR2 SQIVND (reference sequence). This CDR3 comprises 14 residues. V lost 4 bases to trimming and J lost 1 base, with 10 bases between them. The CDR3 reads CASSSGTPQETQYF. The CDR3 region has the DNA TGTGCCAGTAGTAGCGGGACTCCCCAAGAGACCCAGTACTTC.

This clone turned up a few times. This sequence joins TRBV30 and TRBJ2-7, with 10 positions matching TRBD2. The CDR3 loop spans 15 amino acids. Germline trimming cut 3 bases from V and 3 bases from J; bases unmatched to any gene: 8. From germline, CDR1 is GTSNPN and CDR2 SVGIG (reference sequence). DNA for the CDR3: TGTGCCTGGAGGAAAAAACTAGCGGGACACTACGAGCAGTACTTC. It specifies CAWRKKLAGHYEQYF.

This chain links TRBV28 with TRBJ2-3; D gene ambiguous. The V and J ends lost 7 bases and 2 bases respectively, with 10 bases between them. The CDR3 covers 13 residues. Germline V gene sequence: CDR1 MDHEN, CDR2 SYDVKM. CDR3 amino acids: CASNLANTDTQYF. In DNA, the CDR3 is TGTGCCAGCAACCTGGCAAACACAGATACGCAGTATTTT.

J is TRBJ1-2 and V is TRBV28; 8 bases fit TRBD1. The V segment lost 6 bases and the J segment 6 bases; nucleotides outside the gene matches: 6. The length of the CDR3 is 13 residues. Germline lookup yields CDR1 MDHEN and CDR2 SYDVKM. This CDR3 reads CASSRGTGNGYTF. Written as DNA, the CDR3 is TGTGCCAGCAGCCGCGGGACAGGCAATGGCTACACCTTC.

CDR3 sequence: CASSVSTSGSHNEQFF. The CDR3 DNA reads TGTGCCAGCAGTGTATCGACTAGCGGGTCCCACAATGAGCAGTTCTTC. This rearrangement joins TRBV28 to TRBJ2-1; 10 bases match TRBD2. V lost 5 bases, J lost 5 bases, and 9 bases stayed unmatched. Germline V lookup: CDR1 MDHEN, CDR2 SYDVKM. This CDR3 comprises 16 residues.

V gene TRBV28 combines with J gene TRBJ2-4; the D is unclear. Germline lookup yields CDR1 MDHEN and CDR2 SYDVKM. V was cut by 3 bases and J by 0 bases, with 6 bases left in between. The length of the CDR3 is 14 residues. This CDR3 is CASSFNLAKNIQYF. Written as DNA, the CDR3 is TGTGCCAGCAGTTTTAATCTAGCCAAAAACATTCAGTACTTC. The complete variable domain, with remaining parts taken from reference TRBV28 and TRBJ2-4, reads DVKVTQSSRYLVKRTGEKVFLECVQDMDHENMFWYRQDPGLGLRLIYFSYDVKMKEKGDIPEGYSVSREKKERFSLILESASTNQTSMYLCASSFNLAKNIQYFGAGTRLSVL.

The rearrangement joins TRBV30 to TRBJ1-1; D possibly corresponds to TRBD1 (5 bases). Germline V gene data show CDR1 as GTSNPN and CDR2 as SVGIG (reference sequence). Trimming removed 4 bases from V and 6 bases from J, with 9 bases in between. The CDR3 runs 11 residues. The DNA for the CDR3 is TGTGCCTGGACTAGGGGCCCTGAAGCTTTCTTT. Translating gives CAWTRGPEAFF.

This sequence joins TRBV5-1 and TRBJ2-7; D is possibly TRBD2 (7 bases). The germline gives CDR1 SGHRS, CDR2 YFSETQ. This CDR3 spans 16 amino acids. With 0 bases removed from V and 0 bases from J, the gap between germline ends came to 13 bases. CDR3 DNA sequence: TGCGCCAGCAGCTTGGGGGGGGGCTTAAGCTCCTACGAGCAGTACTTC. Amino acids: CASSLGGGLSSYEQYF.